Following are 23 T cell receptor beta chains from one sample sequenced in a study of identical twins. TCRdb re-derived calls from the 5' RACE reads in MiXCR, one entry per CDR3 protein. This sample has hundreds of thousands of distinct CDR3 sequences, with roughly an eighth found just once. These records were also assigned to another study, of yellow fever vaccine responses in identical twins.

The sequencing sample was made of PBMCs. The receptor source for this set is a woman aged 18-35 years in good health.

This clonotype came up many times. V gene TRBV28 combines with J gene TRBJ2-5, with a weak D call TRBD2 (5 bases). The CDR3 has 11 amino acids. Per germline, CDR1 MDHEN and CDR2 SYDVKM. V gave up 8 bases and J gave up 5 bases, with 9 bases separating them. Here the CDR3 reads CASDRRETQYF. The CDR3 DNA follows: TGTGCCAGCGACCGGAGGGAGACCCAGTACTTC.

The rearrangement links TRBV24-1 to TRBJ2-5, with 7 bases lining up with TRBD1. The CDR3 runs to 15 residues. Germline lookup yields CDR1 KGHDR and CDR2 SFDVKD. The junction had 8 bases not matched to a gene; V was cut back by 3 bases and J by 5 bases. The CDR3 DNA reads TGTGCCACCAGTGATAAGACAGGGTTAGGGGAGACCCAGTACTTC. Translation: CATSDKTGLGETQYF.

In its sample, this clonotype was seen many times. CDR3 sequence (DNA): TGTGCCACCAGCGGACGGGACGAAATTAACTATGGCTACACCTTC. Translating gives CATSGRDEINYGYTF. The chain combines TRBV15 with TRBJ1-2, with D possibly being TRBD1 (5 bases). V was shortened by 5 bases and J by 1 base, with 14 bases between the two germline ends. The germline gives CDR1 LNHNV, CDR2 YYDKDF (reference sequence). This CDR3 region has 15 residues. The whole variable domain, filled in from reference TRBV15 and TRBJ1-2, reads DAMVIQNPRYQVTQFGKPVTLSCSQTLNHNVMYWYQQKSSQAPKLLFHYYDKDFNNEADTPDNFQSRRPNTSFCFLDIRSPGLGDTAMYLCATSGRDEINYGYTFGSGTRLTVV.

The V call is TRBV7-9, the J call TRBJ1-1, with a possible D match to TRBD1 (5 bases). In germline, CDR1 is SEHNR, CDR2 FQNEAQ (reference sequence). The CDR3 runs 14 residues. V was clipped by 2 bases and J by 4 bases, with 11 bases between them. In DNA, the CDR3 is TGTGCCAGCAGCTTATGGACATCGGGCACTGAAGCTTTCTTT. As protein: CASSLWTSGTEAFF.

This clonotype appeared a few times. The rearrangement links TRBV2 to TRBJ2-2; 7 bases are shared with TRBD2. The CDR3 loop spans 16 amino acids. The V gene end was trimmed by 6 bases and the J gene end by 4 bases; junction bases not matched to a gene: 11. The germline V gene has CDR1 SNHLY and CDR2 FYNNEI. This chain's CDR3 is CASRRLAGVGTGELFF. CDR3 nucleotide sequence: TGTGCCAGCAGACGTCTGGCGGGAGTGGGCACCGGGGAGCTGTTTTTT.

This clonotype was detected a few times. The chain uses TRBV20-1 and TRBJ2-3; D could derive from TRBD1 or TRBD2 (6 bases each). This CDR3 contains 16 residues. Germline lookup yields CDR1 DFQATT and CDR2 SNEGSKA (reference sequence). V lost 0 bases and J lost 4, with 17 bases in between. This chain's CDR3 is CSARDPGEVGSDTQYF. CDR3 in DNA: TGCAGTGCTAGAGACCCAGGGGAGGTAGGGTCAGATACGCAGTATTTT.

This clonotype occurred many times. The chain combines TRBV4-1 with TRBJ2-3; the match to TRBD1 covers 8 bases. CDR3 size: 17 residues. Germline lookup yields CDR1 MGHRA and CDR2 YSYEKL. The V segment lost 0 bases and the J segment 5 bases; nucleotides outside the gene matches: 10. The CDR3 DNA sequence: TGCGCCAGCAGCCAAGATAGGGCAGGGGGCATGAAAGATACGCAGTATTTT. Protein sequence: CASSQDRAGGMKDTQYF.

This chain uses TRBV12-3 or TRBV12-4 with TRBJ1-2; D unresolved. The CDR3 is 13 amino acids. Deletions cut 3 bases from V and 6 bases from J, with 11 bases between. The CDR3 nucleotides are TGTGCCAGCAGTTTGGACCCAGAGGATGGCTACACCTTC. Residues: CASSLDPEDGYTF.

V and J are TRBV18 and TRBJ1-6; 9 positions agree with TRBD1. The CDR3 spans 16 residues. V was pared by 6 bases and J by 6 bases, with 9 bases of the junction left unmatched. CDR1 and CDR2 (germline): KGHSH, LQKENI. CDR3 protein: CASSHQPDRGNSPLHF. As DNA, the CDR3 is TGTGCCAGCTCGCACCAGCCGGACAGGGGTAATTCACCCCTCCACTTT.

This clonotype has just a few counts. V is TRBV24-1 and J is TRBJ2-3; tentative D call: TRBD1 (6 bases). CDR1 KGHDR and CDR2 SFDVKD come from the germline V gene. The CDR3 covers 15 residues. Trimming removed 1 base at V and 4 bases at J, with 11 bases between. The CDR3 here is CATSDFPQGADTQYF. The CDR3 DNA is TGTGCCACCAGTGATTTTCCACAGGGTGCAGATACGCAGTATTTT.

J is TRBJ2-2 and V is TRBV20-1; D tentatively reads TRBD1 or TRBD2 (7 bases each). Germline loops: CDR1 DFQATT, CDR2 SNEGSKA (reference sequence). V lost 4 bases, J lost 5 bases, and 11 bases lay in between. The CDR3 runs 13 residues. The CDR3, as DNA: TGCAGTGCTACAGGGGGGGGAACCGGGGAGCTGTTTTTT. The encoded protein is CSATGGGTGELFF.

The table lists this clonotype with many counts. The rearrangement uses TRBV7-9 and TRBJ2-1; 11 bases are a match to TRBD2. CDR3 length: 16 amino acids. Trimming removed 3 bases from V and 6 bases from J; junction bases left unmatched: 7. Germline CDR1 and CDR2: SEHNR and FQNEAQ (reference sequence). This CDR3 reads CASSFLSGGAFNEQFF. Written as DNA, the CDR3 is TGTGCCAGCAGCTTCCTTAGCGGGGGGGCATTCAATGAGCAGTTCTTC.

The rearrangement links TRBV6-1 to TRBJ2-4; D is unclear. Germline lookup yields CDR1 MNHNS and CDR2 SASEGT. Trimming stripped 0 bases from V and 6 bases from J, with 3 bases between. The CDR3 consists of 12 residues. CDR3 coding DNA: TGTGCCAGCAGTGAAGCGGGAAACATTCAGTACTTC. Translating gives CASSEAGNIQYF.

This CDR3 reads CSVEEIGAGNEQFF. The CDR3 DNA sequence: TGCAGCGTTGAAGAAATCGGGGCTGGCAATGAGCAGTTCTTC. V gene TRBV29-1 combines with J gene TRBJ2-1, with D tentatively TRBD1 or TRBD2 (5 bases each). Germline V gene sequence: CDR1 SQVTM, CDR2 ANQGSEA. CDR3 size: 14 residues. Trimming stripped 0 bases from V and 6 bases from J, with 12 bases between.

The table lists this clonotype with a few counts. The DNA of the CDR3 is TGCGCCAGCAAACCTCAGGACAGCCGCTATGGCTACACCTTC. Translating gives CASKPQDSRYGYTF. V is TRBV10-2 and J is TRBJ1-2, with D possibly being TRBD1 (6 bases). This CDR3 has 14 amino acids. V was clipped by 7 bases and J by 4 bases, with 16 bases between them. Germline values: CDR1 WSHSY, CDR2 SAAADI.

The rearrangement joins TRBV19 to TRBJ2-1; D perhaps matches TRBD2 (6 bases). Trimming pared 5 bases from V and 2 bases from J, leaving 16 bases between. CDR1 and CDR2 from the germline V gene are LNHDA and SQIVND (reference sequence). The CDR3 loop spans 16 amino acids. The CDR3 is CASSSKPGTPYNEQFF. The CDR3 DNA reads as TGTGCCAGTAGTTCCAAGCCCGGGACTCCCTACAATGAGCAGTTCTTC.

This clonotype turned up a few times. This chain joins TRBV5-1 and TRBJ2-3; maybe TRBD1 (6 bases). Germline V gene data show CDR1 as SGHRS and CDR2 as YFSETQ. V lost 0 bases and J lost 6, with 23 bases in between. The CDR3 is made up of 18 amino acids. CDR3 protein: CASSLGARDTVFSDTQYF. CDR3 bases: TGCGCCAGCAGCTTGGGAGCTCGGGACACCGTTTTTTCTGATACGCAGTATTTT.

The chain is built from TRBV7-2 and TRBJ2-1; D might be TRBD1 (5 bases). Looked up from germline, CDR1 is SGHTA and CDR2 is FQGNSA. V dropped 3 bases and J dropped 2 bases, with 11 bases sitting between them. The CDR3 spans 15 residues. The CDR3 sequence is CASSFSRAPYNEQFF. The DNA for the CDR3 is TGTGCCAGCAGCTTTAGCAGGGCTCCCTACAATGAGCAGTTCTTC.

The chain recombines TRBV20-1 with TRBJ1-2; D is undetermined. This CDR3 is built from 11 residues. Germline values: CDR1 DFQATT, CDR2 SNEGSKA (reference sequence). V shed 4 bases and J shed 1 base, with 4 bases lying between them. In nucleotides, the CDR3 is TGCAGTGCTAAAAGTAACTATGGCTACACCTTC. Its protein product is CSAKSNYGYTF.

The J gene is TRBJ1-4, the V gene TRBV2; D ambiguous. V shed 8 bases and J shed 0 bases, with 22 bases lying between them. The length of the CDR3 is 18 residues. Germline CDR1 is SNHLY and CDR2 is FYNNEI. In DNA, the CDR3 is TGTGCCAGCCTATCGACGTACGGGGTTCCACCAACTAATGAAAAACTGTTTTTT. Protein: CASLSTYGVPPTNEKLFF.

The sample holds many counts of this clonotype. This chain links TRBV18 with TRBJ1-1; D may be TRBD1 (5 bases). Germline V CDR1 and CDR2: KGHSH, LQKENI. The CDR3 contains 14 residues. V shed 2 bases and J shed 4 bases, with 11 bases lying between them. CDR3: CASSPSGLGTEAFF. DNA of the CDR3: TGTGCCAGCTCACCATCAGGGTTAGGCACTGAAGCTTTCTTT. Complete variable domain (other parts from reference TRBV18 and TRBJ1-1): NAGVMQNPRHLVRRRGQEARLRCSPMKGHSHVYWYRQLPEEGLKFMVYLQKENIIDESGMPKERFSAEFPKEGPSILRIQQVVRGDSAAYFCASSPSGLGTEAFFGQGTRLTVV.

The genes are TRBV9 and TRBJ2-1; D may be TRBD1 or TRBD2 (6 bases each). V lost 7 bases, J lost 3 bases, and 14 bases lay in between. Germline values: CDR1 SGDLS, CDR2 YYNGEE. This CDR3 region has 14 residues. CDR3 DNA: TGTGCCAGCCAGAGGGGGGAGAACTACAATGAGCAGTTCTTC. It codes for CASQRGENYNEQFF.

This clonotype has just a few counts. The chain has TRBV12-3 or TRBV12-4 and TRBJ2-7; the D gene could be TRBD1 or TRBD2 (5 bases each). Trimming shortened V by 3 bases and J by 6 bases, and 12 bases separated the two germline ends. The CDR3 has 13 residues. Here the CDR3 reads CASSFDGTLEQYF. CDR3 sequence (DNA): TGTGCCAGCAGTTTTGACGGGACCCTCGAGCAGTACTTC.